The clone carrying this TCR beta chain was seen a few times. Antigen specificity is unknown. This sample was taken from a study of T cells in Graves' hyperthyroidism and ophthalmopathy. Points from the study as a whole: Most thyroid-expanded clonotypes above 0.001 were also found in blood.

Exclusion criteria comprised uncontrolled infection, other autoimmune disease, pregnancy or lactation. RNA transcripts provided the source from which TCR beta CDR3 regions were amplified. HTBI primers drove first-round RT-PCR of the TCR CDR3. TCRdb redid the calling of the multiplex PCR reads with MiXCR, one entry per CDR3 protein. The table includes roughly 300,000 distinct CDR3 sequences, roughly 23% detected once. The V and J ends lost 0 bases and 2 bases respectively, with 5 bases between them. CDR1 and CDR2 (germline): SGHNT, YYREEE (reference sequence). The CDR3 length is 13 residues. This sequence joins TRBV5-4 and TRBJ2-5; no clear D. The sample comprised blood. The receptor was isolated from a woman between 45 and 60 years old with Graves' hyperthyroidism. CDR3 nucleotide sequence: TGTGCCAGCAGCTTGGTCAAGCAAGAGACCCAGTACTTC. This sequence encodes CASSLVKQETQYF.